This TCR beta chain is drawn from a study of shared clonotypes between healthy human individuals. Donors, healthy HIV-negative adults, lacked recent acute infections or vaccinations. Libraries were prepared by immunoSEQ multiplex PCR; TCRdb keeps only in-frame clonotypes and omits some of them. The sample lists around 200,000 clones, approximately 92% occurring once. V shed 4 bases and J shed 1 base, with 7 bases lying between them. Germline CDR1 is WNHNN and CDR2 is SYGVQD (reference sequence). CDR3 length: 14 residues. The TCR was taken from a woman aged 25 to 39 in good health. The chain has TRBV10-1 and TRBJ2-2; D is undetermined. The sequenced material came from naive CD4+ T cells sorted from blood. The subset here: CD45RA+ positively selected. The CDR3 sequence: CASSGPQNTGELFF. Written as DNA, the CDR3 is TGCGCCAGCAGTGGCCCGCAGAACACCGGGGAGCTGTTTTTT.